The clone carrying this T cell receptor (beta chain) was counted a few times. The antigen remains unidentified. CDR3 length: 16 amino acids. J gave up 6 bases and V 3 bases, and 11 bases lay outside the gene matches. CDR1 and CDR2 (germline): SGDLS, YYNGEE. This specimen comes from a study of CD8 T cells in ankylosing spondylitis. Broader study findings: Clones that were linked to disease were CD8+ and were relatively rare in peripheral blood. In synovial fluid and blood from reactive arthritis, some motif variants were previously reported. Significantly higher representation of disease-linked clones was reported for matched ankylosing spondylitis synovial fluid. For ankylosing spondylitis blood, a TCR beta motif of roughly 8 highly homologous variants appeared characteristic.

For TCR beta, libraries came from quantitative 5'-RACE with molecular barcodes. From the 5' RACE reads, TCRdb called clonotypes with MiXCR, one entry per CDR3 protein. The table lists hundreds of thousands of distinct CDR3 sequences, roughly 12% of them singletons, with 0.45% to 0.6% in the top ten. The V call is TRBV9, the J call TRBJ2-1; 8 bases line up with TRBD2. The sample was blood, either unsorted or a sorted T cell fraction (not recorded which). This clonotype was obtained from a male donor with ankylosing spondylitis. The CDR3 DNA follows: TGTGCCAGCAGCGCCGGGGGCGGGAGGTCCCCCAATGAGCAGTTCTTC. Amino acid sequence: CASSAGGGRSPNEQFF.